What follows are 18 T cell receptor beta chains derived from one specimen sequenced in a study of blood T cell repertoires in COVID-19. Measured with immunoSEQ multiplex PCR; TCRdb has only the in-frame clones, and not every one. The sample has more than 120,000 clones; around nine tenths are singletons. Sequenced: peripheral blood. Receptors originate from a woman in her 50s with active or convalescent COVID-19.

The rearrangement uses TRBV7-3 and TRBJ2-3, with 9 bases fitting TRBD2. Germline V gives CDR1 SGHTA, CDR2 FQGTGA. Trimming removed 8 bases from V and 1 base from J; junction bases left unmatched: 10. The CDR3 runs 16 residues. This chain's CDR3 is CASSSGRTSGTDTQYF. In nucleotides, the CDR3 is TGTGCCAGCTCCTCGGGACGGACTAGCGGCACAGATACGCAGTATTTT.

The J gene is TRBJ1-1, the V gene TRBV18; tentative D call: TRBD1 (6 bases). Germline CDR1 KGHSH, CDR2 LQKENI. V lost 1 base to trimming and J lost 7 bases, with 16 bases between them. CDR3 length: 15 residues. CDR3 region: CASSPREQGLLEAFF. The CDR3 nucleotides are TGTGCCAGCTCACCACGAGAACAGGGCTTGCTTGAAGCTTTCTTT. The full variable domain, completed using reference TRBV18 and TRBJ1-1, is NAGVMQNPRHLVRRRGQEARLRCSPMKGHSHVYWYRQLPEEGLKFMVYLQKENIIDESGMPKERFSAEFPKEGPSILRIQQVVRGDSAAYFCASSPREQGLLEAFFGQGTRLTVV.

The CDR3 nucleotides are TGTGCCAGCAGCCCCAGGGGAGCTACTGGGGCTTTCTTT. It translates to CASSPRGATGAFF. The J gene is TRBJ1-1, the V gene TRBV3-1 (or the pseudogene TRBV3-2); the D gene is possibly TRBD1 (6 bases). This CDR3 is built from 13 residues. Germline V lookup: CDR1 LGHDT, CDR2 YNNKEL (reference sequence). Trimming removed 4 bases from V and 11 bases from J, with 17 bases in between.

This chain links TRBV11-2 with TRBJ1-4, with TRBD1 matching over 7 bases. Germline CDR1 SGHAT, CDR2 FQNNGV. This CDR3 is built from 17 residues. V lost 0 bases, J lost 6 bases, and 10 bases stayed unmatched. The CDR3 protein is CASSLDIGRGVDEKLFF. The CDR3 coding sequence is TGTGCCAGCAGCTTAGATATCGGCAGGGGGGTGGATGAAAAACTGTTTTTT.

The chain is built from TRBV19 and TRBJ1-1, with D maybe TRBD1 (5 bases). Germline V gene data show CDR1 as LNHDA and CDR2 as SQIVND (reference sequence). The CDR3 has 13 residues. V was cut by 3 bases and J by 11 bases, with 16 bases left in between. The CDR3 reads CASSMLTGDGAFF. CDR3 DNA sequence: TGTGCCAGTAGTATGTTAACGGGGGACGGGGCTTTCTTT.

This CDR3 is CASSLGGLSNQPQHF. In DNA form, the CDR3 reads TGTGCCAGCAGCTTGGGGGGTTTAAGCAATCAGCCCCAGCATTTT. The V gene is TRBV11-2, the J gene TRBJ1-5, with a tentative D call TRBD1 (5 bases). V was pared by 3 bases and J by 1 base, with 10 bases between. Germline V lookup: CDR1 SGHAT, CDR2 FQNNGV. This CDR3 is built from 15 residues.

The chain joins TRBV28 to TRBJ2-1, with D perhaps TRBD2 (6 bases). Trimming removed 3 bases at V and 7 bases at J, with 10 bases between. CDR3 size: 13 residues. CDR1 and CDR2 (germline): MDHEN, SYDVKM. In nucleotides, the CDR3 is TGTGCCAGCAGTTTGGACCTAGCGAATGAGCAGTTCTTC. Protein product: CASSLDLANEQFF.

The J gene is TRBJ1-3, the V gene TRBV6-6; D gene unclear. Germline V gives CDR1 MNHNY, CDR2 SVGAGI (reference sequence). This CDR3 region has 11 residues. Trimming removed 4 bases from V and 6 bases from J, with 4 bases in between. The CDR3 reads CASSFQNTIYF. The DNA of the CDR3 is TGTGCCAGCAGTTTCCAAAACACCATATATTTT.

This rearrangement joins TRBV28 to TRBJ2-7; TRBD2 might be the D (5 bases). Per germline, CDR1 MDHEN and CDR2 SYDVKM. Trimming took 2 bases from V and 3 from J, leaving 11 bases between them. The CDR3 extends over 14 amino acids. CDR3 residues: CASSLSRGVYEQYF. The CDR3 DNA sequence: TGTGCCAGCAGTTTAAGTCGGGGTGTCTACGAGCAGTACTTC. The full variable domain, its missing parts supplied by reference TRBV28 and TRBJ2-7, is DVKVTQSSRYLVKRTGEKVFLECVQDMDHENMFWYRQDPGLGLRLIYFSYDVKMKEKGDIPEGYSVSREKKERFSLILESASTNQTSMYLCASSLSRGVYEQYFGPGTRLTVT.

The chain is built from TRBV10-3 and TRBJ1-2, with 7 bases fitting TRBD1. Per germline, CDR1 ENHRY and CDR2 SYGVKD. With 3 bases clipped from V and 4 bases from J, the junction kept 2 bases outside the gene matches. The CDR3 runs to 13 residues. CDR3 loop: CAISEPGGYGYTF. The CDR3 DNA reads as TGTGCCATCAGTGAACCAGGGGGCTATGGCTACACCTTC.

J is TRBJ2-7 and V is TRBV27; D possibly corresponds to TRBD1 (5 bases). V lost 5 bases and J lost 4, with 6 bases in between. Germline V lookup: CDR1 MNHEY, CDR2 SMNVEV (reference sequence). The CDR3 contains 11 residues. In DNA, the CDR3 is TGTGCCAGCAGTGACAGATACGAGCAGTACTTC. This gives the protein CASSDRYEQYF.

V and J are TRBV28 and TRBJ1-2, with 7 bases aligning to TRBD1. CDR3 length: 16 amino acids. Germline-derived CDR1 and CDR2 are MDHEN and SYDVKM. Trimming removed 5 bases from V and 4 bases from J; junction bases left unmatched: 13. CDR3: CASSQITGTVFYGYTF. The CDR3, as DNA: TGTGCCAGCAGTCAAATCACCGGGACAGTATTCTATGGCTACACCTTC.

V usage is TRBV7-2 and J usage is TRBJ2-7, with TRBD1 as a possible D gene (5 bases). Trimming removed 1 base from V and 9 bases from J, with 13 bases in between. CDR3 length equals 13 residues. Germline CDR1 and CDR2: SGHTA and FQGNSA. CDR3 loop: CASSLVRERGQYF. CDR3 bases: TGTGCCAGCAGCTTAGTCAGGGAACGCGGGCAGTACTTC.

The rearrangement uses TRBV11-2 and TRBJ1-1, with 7 bases identical to TRBD1. Trimming took 5 bases from V and 1 from J; bases not matched to a gene: 7. Germline V gene lookup returns CDR1 SGHAT and CDR2 FQNNGV. This CDR3 comprises 15 residues. The CDR3: CASSTRTGPNTEAFF. The CDR3 DNA reads as TGTGCCAGCAGCACACGGACAGGCCCGAACACTGAAGCTTTCTTT.

Only one count was recorded for this clone. The chain links TRBV11-2 to TRBJ2-7; 9 bases fit TRBD1. Germline V gives CDR1 SGHAT, CDR2 FQNNGV. This CDR3 spans 15 amino acids. Trimming took 4 bases from V and 5 from J; bases not matched to a gene: 9. The CDR3 nucleotides read TGTGCCAGCAGCTGGGGCCGGGACAGGGTCCACGAGCAGTACTTC. Translated, it gives CASSWGRDRVHEQYF.

V usage is TRBV12-2 and J usage is TRBJ2-7; the table calls TRBD1, which could not be checked here. TRBV12-2 is given as a pseudogene. The CDR3 is 15 amino acids. Here the CDR3 DNA reads TGTGCAAGTCGCTTAGCTCTGGGCAGGGCCTACGAGCAGTACTTC. This codes for CASRLALGRAYEQYF.

This chain links TRBV5-5 with TRBJ2-1; TRBD1 aligns across 7 bases. Germline V gives CDR1 SGHKS, CDR2 YYEKEE (reference sequence). Germline trimming cut 4 bases from V and 3 bases from J; bases unmatched to any gene: 10. This CDR3 contains 16 residues. CDR3 in amino acids: CASSAGDSTFYNEQFF. CDR3 DNA sequence: TGTGCCAGCAGCGCCGGGGACAGTACCTTCTACAATGAGCAGTTCTTC. The full variable domain, rest sourced from reference TRBV5-5 and TRBJ2-1, is DAGVTQSPTHLIKTRGQQVTLRCSPISGHKSVSWYQQVLGQGPQFIFQYYEKEERGRGNFPDRFSARQFPNYSSELNVNALLLGDSALYLCASSAGDSTFYNEQFFGPGTRLTVL.

This rearrangement joins TRBV5-1 to TRBJ1-1, with D perhaps TRBD1 (6 bases). Germline V lookup: CDR1 SGHRS, CDR2 YFSETQ. The CDR3 contains 15 residues. V shed 5 bases and J shed 0 bases, with 14 bases lying between them. CDR3 in DNA: TGCGCCAGCAGAGGGACGGGGACATTGAACACTGAAGCTTTCTTT. It yields the protein CASRGTGTLNTEAFF.